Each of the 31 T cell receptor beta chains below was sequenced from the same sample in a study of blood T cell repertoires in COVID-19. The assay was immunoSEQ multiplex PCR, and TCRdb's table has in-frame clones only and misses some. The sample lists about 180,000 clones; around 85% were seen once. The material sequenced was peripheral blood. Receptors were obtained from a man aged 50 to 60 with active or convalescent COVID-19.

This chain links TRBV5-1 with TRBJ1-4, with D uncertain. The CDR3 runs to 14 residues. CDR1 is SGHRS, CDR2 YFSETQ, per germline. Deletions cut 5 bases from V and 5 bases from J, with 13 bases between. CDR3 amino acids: CASSPGTENEKLFF. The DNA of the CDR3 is TGCGCCAGCAGTCCCGGCACAGAGAATGAAAAACTGTTTTTT.

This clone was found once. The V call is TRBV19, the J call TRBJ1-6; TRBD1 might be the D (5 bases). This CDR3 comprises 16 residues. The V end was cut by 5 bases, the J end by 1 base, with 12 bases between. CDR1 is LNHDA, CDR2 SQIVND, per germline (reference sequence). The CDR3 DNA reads TGTGCCAGTAGTCCCCAGGGAGGGTCCTATAATTCACCCCTCCACTTT. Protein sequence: CASSPQGGSYNSPLHF.

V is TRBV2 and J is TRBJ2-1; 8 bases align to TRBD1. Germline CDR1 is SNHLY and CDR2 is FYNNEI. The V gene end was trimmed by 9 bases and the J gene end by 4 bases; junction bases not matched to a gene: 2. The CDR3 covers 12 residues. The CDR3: CARGQGYNEQFF. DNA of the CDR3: TGTGCCAGAGGACAGGGTTACAATGAGCAGTTCTTC.

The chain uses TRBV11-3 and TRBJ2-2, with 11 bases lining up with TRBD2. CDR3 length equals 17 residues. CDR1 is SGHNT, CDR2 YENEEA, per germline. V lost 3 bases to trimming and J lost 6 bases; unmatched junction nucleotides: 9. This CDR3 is CASSFRTLAGVSGELFF. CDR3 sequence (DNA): TGTGCCAGCAGCTTCCGAACACTAGCGGGAGTGTCCGGGGAGCTGTTTTTT.

CDR3 region: CASSLEVSVASGTGELFF. Written as DNA, the CDR3 is TGCGCCAGCAGCTTGGAGGTTTCGGTAGCGTCGGGGACCGGGGAGCTGTTTTTT. V gene TRBV5-1 combines with J gene TRBJ2-2, with TRBD2 as a possible D gene (5 bases). V lost 0 bases and J lost 5, with 20 bases in between. The germline CDR1 and CDR2 sequences are SGHRS and YFSETQ. The CDR3 contains 18 residues.

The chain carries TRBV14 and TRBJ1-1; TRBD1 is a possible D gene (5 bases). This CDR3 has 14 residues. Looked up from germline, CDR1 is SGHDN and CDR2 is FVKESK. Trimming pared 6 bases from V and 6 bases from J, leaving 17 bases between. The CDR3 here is CASRSIRENSEAFF. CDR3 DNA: TGTGCCAGCAGATCAATCAGGGAAAATTCTGAAGCTTTCTTT.

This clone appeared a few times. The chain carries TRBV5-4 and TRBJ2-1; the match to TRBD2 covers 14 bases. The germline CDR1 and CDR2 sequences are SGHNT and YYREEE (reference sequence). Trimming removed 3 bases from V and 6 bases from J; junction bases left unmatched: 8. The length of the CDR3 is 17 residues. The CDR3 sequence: CASSYSGTSGGTNEQFF. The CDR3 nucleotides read TGTGCCAGCAGCTACTCCGGGACTAGCGGGGGTACCAATGAGCAGTTCTTC.

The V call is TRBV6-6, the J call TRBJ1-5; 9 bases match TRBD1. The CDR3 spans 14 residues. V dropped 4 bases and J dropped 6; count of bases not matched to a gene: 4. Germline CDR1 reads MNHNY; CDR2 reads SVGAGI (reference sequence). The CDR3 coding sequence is TGTGCCAGCAGTTGGGGGACAGGGAGTCAGCCCCAGCATTTT. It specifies CASSWGTGSQPQHF.

The CDR3 bases are TGCAGCGCCCGACTAGCGGGGGGGGAGACCCAGTACTTC. Amino acids: CSARLAGGETQYF. The chain joins TRBV29-1 to TRBJ2-5, with 14 bases matching TRBD2. The V and J ends lost 7 bases and 5 bases, in that order; junction bases with no gene match: 3. Germline lookup yields CDR1 SQVTM and CDR2 ANQGSEA. The CDR3 length is 13 residues.

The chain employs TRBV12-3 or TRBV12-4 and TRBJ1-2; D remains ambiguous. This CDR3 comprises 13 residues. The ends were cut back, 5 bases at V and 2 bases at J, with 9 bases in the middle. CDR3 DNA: TGTGCCAGCAGTCTGAGATTAAACTATGGCTACACCTTC. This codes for CASSLRLNYGYTF.

CDR3 residues: CASSMGIRNTEAFF. As DNA, the CDR3 is TGTGCCAGTAGTATGGGCATAAGGAACACTGAAGCTTTCTTT. V and J are TRBV19 and TRBJ1-1; D ambiguous. Germline V gives CDR1 LNHDA, CDR2 SQIVND (reference sequence). Trimming took 3 bases from V and 1 from J, leaving 9 bases between them. The CDR3 totals 14 residues.

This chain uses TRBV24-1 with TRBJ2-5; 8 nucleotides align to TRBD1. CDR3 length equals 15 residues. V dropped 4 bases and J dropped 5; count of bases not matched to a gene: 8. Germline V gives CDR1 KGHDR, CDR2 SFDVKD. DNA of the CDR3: TGTGCCACCAGTGAGTTGGGGACAGGCGCGGAGACCCAGTACTTC. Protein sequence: CATSELGTGAETQYF.

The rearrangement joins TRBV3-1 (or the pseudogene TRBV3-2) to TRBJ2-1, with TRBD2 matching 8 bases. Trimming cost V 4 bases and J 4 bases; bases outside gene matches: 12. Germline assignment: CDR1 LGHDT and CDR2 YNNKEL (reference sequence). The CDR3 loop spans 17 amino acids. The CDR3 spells CASSPHGTGRGYNEQFF. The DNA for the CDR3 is TGTGCCAGCAGCCCCCATGGGACCGGGAGGGGGTACAATGAGCAGTTCTTC.

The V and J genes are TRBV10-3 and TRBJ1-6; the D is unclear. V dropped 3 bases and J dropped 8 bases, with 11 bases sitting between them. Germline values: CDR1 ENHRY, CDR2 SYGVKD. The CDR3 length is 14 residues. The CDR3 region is CAISELGGDSPLHF. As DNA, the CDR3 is TGTGCCATCAGTGAACTAGGCGGGGATTCACCCCTCCACTTT.

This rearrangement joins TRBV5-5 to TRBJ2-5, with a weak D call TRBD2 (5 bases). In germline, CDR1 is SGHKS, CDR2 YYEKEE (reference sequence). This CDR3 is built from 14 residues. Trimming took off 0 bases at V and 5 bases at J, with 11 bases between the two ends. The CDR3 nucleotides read TGTGCCAGCAGCTTGGATCCCAGAGGGGAGACCCAGTACTTC. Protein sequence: CASSLDPRGETQYF.

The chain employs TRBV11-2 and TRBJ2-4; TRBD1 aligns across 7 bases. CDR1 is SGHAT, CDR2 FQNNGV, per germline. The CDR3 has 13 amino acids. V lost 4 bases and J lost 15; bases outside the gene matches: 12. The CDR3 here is CASSSDPGTARYF. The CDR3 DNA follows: TGTGCCAGCAGCTCTGACCCCGGGACAGCAAGGTACTTC.

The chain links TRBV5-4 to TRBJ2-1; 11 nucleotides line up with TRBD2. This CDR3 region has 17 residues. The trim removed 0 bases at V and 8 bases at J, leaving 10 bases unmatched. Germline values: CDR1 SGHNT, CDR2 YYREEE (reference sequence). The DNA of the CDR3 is TGTGCCAGCAGCTTGGGGGGGCTAGCGGGAGGTGGGGATGAGCAGTTCTTC. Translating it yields CASSLGGLAGGGDEQFF. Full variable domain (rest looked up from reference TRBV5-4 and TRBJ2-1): ETGVTQSPTHLIKTRGQQVTLRCSSQSGHNTVSWYQQALGQGPQFIFQYYREEENGRGNFPPRFSGLQFPNYSSELNVNALELDDSALYLCASSLGGLAGGGDEQFFGPGTRLTVL.

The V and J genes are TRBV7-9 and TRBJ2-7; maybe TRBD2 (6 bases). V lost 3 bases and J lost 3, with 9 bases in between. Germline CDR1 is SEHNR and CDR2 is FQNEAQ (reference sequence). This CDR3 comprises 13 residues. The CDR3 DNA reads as TGTGCCAGCAGCTTGGTGGGAGGCTACGAGCAGTACTTC. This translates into CASSLVGGYEQYF.

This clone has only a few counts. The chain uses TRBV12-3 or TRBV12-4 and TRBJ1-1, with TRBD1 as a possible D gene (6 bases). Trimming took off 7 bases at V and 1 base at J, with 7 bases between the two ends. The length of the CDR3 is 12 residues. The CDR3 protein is CASTRGNTEAFF. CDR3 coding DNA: TGTGCCAGCACCAGGGGGAACACTGAAGCTTTCTTT.

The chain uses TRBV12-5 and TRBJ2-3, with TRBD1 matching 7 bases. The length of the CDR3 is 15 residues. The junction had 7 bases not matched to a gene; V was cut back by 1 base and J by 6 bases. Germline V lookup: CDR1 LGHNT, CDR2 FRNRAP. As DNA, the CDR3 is TGTGCTAGTGGTTTGGGAGCAGGGGGAGCCGATACGCAGTATTTT. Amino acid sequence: CASGLGAGGADTQYF.

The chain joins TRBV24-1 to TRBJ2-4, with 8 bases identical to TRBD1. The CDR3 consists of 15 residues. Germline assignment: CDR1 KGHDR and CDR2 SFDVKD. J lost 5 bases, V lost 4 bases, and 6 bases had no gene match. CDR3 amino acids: CATSDPGQAENIQYF. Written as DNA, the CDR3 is TGTGCCACCAGTGACCCGGGACAGGCCGAAAACATTCAGTACTTC.

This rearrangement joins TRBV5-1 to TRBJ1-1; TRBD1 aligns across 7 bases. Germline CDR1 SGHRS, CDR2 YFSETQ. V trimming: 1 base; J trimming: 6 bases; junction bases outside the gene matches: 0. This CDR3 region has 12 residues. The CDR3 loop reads CASSLQGAEAFF. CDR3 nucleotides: TGCGCCAGCAGCTTGCAGGGGGCTGAAGCTTTCTTT.

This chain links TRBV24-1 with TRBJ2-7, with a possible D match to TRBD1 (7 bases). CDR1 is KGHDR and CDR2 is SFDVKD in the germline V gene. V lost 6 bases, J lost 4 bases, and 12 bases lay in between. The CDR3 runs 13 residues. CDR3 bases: TGTGCCACCAGTCCGGCAGGGGGGTACGAGCAGTACTTC. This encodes CATSPAGGYEQYF.

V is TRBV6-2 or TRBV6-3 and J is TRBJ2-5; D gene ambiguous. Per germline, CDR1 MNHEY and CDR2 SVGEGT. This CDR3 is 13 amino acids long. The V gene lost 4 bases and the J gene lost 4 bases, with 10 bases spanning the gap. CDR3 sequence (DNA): TGTGCCAGCAGTTCCCGGAGAGCAGAGACCCAGTACTTC. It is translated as CASSSRRAETQYF.

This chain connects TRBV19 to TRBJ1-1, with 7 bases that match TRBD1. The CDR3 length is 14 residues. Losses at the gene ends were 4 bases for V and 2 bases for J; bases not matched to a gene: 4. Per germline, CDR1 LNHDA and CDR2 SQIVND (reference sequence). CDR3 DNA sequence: TGTGCCAGTAGTAAGACAGGGATCAACACTGAAGCTTTCTTT. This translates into CASSKTGINTEAFF.

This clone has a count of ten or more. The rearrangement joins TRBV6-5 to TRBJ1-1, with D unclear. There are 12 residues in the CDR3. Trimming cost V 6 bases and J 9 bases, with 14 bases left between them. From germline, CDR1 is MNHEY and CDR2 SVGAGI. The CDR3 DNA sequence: TGTGCCAGCAGGCCCCACCACGCTAAAGCTTTCTTT. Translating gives CASRPHHAKAFF.

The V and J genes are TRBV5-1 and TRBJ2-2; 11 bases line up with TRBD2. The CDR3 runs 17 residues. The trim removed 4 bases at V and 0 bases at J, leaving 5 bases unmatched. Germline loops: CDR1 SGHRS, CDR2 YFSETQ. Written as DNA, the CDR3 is TGCGCCAGCAGCCTTCTAGCGGGGGGCGCGAACACCGGGGAGCTGTTTTTT. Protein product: CASSLLAGGANTGELFF. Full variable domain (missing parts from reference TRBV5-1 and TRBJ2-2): KAGVTQTPRYLIKTRGQQVTLSCSPISGHRSVSWYQQTPGQGLQFLFEYFSETQRNKGNFPGRFSGRQFSNSRSEMNVSTLELGDSALYLCASSLLAGGANTGELFFGEGSRLTVL.

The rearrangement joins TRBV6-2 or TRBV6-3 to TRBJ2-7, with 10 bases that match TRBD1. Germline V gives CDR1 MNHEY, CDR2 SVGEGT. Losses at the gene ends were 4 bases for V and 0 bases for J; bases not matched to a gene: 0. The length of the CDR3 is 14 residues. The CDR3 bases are TGTGCCAGCAGTTGGACAGGGGGCTCCTACGAGCAGTACTTC. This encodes CASSWTGGSYEQYF.

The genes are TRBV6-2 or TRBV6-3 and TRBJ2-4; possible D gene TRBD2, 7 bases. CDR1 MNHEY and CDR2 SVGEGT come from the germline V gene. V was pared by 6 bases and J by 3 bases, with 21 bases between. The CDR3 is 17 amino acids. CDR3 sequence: CASSLTRGGAVKNIQYF. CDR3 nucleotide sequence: TGTGCCAGCAGCCTCACCCGAGGGGGGGCGGTCAAAAACATTCAGTACTTC.

CDR3 protein: CASSKVTSRKETQYF. The CDR3 region has the DNA TGTGCCAGCAGCAAAGTGACTTCACGAAAAGAGACCCAGTACTTC. The chain carries TRBV21-1 and TRBJ2-5; the table names TRBD2, a call not compared with the DNA. TRBV21-1 constitutes a pseudogene. The CDR3 consists of 15 residues.

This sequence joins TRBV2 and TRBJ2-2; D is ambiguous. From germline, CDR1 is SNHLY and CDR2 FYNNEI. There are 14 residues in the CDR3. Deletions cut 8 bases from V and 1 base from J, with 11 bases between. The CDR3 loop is CASSLSENTGELFF. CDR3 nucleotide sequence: TGTGCCAGCTCTCTAAGCGAGAACACCGGGGAGCTGTTTTTT.